A single sample gave rise to the 11 T cell receptor beta chains below, sequenced in a study of cytomegalovirus exposure and HLA in healthy donors. Clones were sequenced by immunoSEQ multiplex PCR, and TCRdb holds only the in-frame ones, with some missing. The data hold 200,000 to 300,000 clones, with approximately 83% observed a single time. Material for sequencing was PBMCs. Receptor source: a woman aged 25 to 39 in good health and CMV-seropositive.

This clone came up a few times. This rearrangement joins TRBV27 to TRBJ1-2; D call uncertain. Germline V gives CDR1 MNHEY, CDR2 SMNVEV (reference sequence). V lost 8 bases to trimming and J lost 3 bases, with 16 bases between them. The CDR3 has 14 amino acids. CDR3 in DNA: TGTGCCAGCGCCTTGTCCAACGGAGACTATGGCTACACCTTC. It codes for CASALSNGDYGYTF.

J is TRBJ2-3 and V is TRBV5-6; TRBD1 matches at 7 bases. V was pared by 5 bases and J by 4 bases, with 13 bases of the junction left unmatched. The CDR3 totals 16 residues. CDR1 is SGHDT, CDR2 YYEEEE, per germline. The CDR3 DNA reads as TGTGCCAGCAGTAACACCGGGACAGCAATCCCAGATACGCAGTATTTT. This sequence encodes CASSNTGTAIPDTQYF.

The rearrangement links TRBV30 to TRBJ1-2; a weak D match, TRBD1 (5 bases). Trimming shortened V by 2 bases and J by 5 bases, and 15 bases separated the two germline ends. Germline V lookup: CDR1 GTSNPN, CDR2 SVGIG (reference sequence). This CDR3 spans 14 amino acids. The CDR3 bases are TGTGCCTGGAGTCCCTGGGGGGATTTTTATGGCTACACCTTC. This encodes CAWSPWGDFYGYTF.

The chain employs TRBV6-1 and TRBJ1-2; D remains ambiguous. The CDR3 covers 12 residues. V was trimmed by 2 bases and J by 7 bases, leaving 8 bases between them. The V gene's germline CDR1 is MNHNS and CDR2 SASEGT. This CDR3 reads CASSEPGFGYTF. The CDR3 DNA follows: TGTGCCAGCAGTGAACCGGGGTTTGGCTACACCTTC.

V usage is TRBV4-1 and J usage is TRBJ1-4; TRBD1 is a possible D gene (5 bases). Between the trimmed V and J ends, which lost 1 base and 8 bases, there was a span of 14 bases. Germline CDR1 is MGHRA and CDR2 is YSYEKL. The CDR3 has 15 residues. The CDR3 DNA sequence: TGCGCCAGCAGCCAAGGGACTGGCGGGGGAGAAAAACTGTTTTTT. It translates to CASSQGTGGGEKLFF.

CDR3 in amino acids: CASSRGLAAYNEQFF. In DNA, the CDR3 is TGTGCCAGCTCACGGGGACTAGCGGCGTACAATGAGCAGTTCTTC. The V gene is TRBV18, the J gene TRBJ2-1; 11 bases fit TRBD2. The germline V gene encodes CDR1 KGHSH and CDR2 LQKENI. The V gene end was trimmed by 4 bases and the J gene end by 4 bases; junction bases not matched to a gene: 3. The CDR3 consists of 15 residues.

This chain uses TRBV6-5 with TRBJ1-2; TRBD1 might be the D (5 bases). Deletions cut 5 bases from V and 4 bases from J, with 14 bases between. The CDR3 consists of 14 residues. Germline CDR1 MNHEY, CDR2 SVGAGI. DNA of the CDR3: TGTGCCAGCAGTCCACTCGCCGGGGGCTATGGCTACACCTTC. It translates to CASSPLAGGYGYTF.

As concerns this clone: The identical CDR3 is also encoded by other nucleotide sequences in the sample. V gene TRBV19 combines with J gene TRBJ2-7, with TRBD2 matching over 11 bases. There are 15 residues in the CDR3. Looked up from germline, CDR1 is LNHDA and CDR2 is SQIVND (reference sequence). V trimming: 2 bases; J trimming: 4 bases; junction bases outside the gene matches: 4. The CDR3, as DNA: TGTGCCAGTAGTATATTAGCGGGAGGGCGTTACGAGCAGTACTTC. Encoded protein: CASSILAGGRYEQYF.

This chain links TRBV6-5 with TRBJ2-1, with D tentatively TRBD2 (6 bases). CDR1 is MNHEY and CDR2 is SVGAGI in the germline V gene. Trimming removed 4 bases at V and 8 bases at J, with 12 bases between. The CDR3 spans 13 residues. CDR3 region: CASSLSWGDEQFF. The CDR3 region has the DNA TGTGCCAGCAGTTTAAGTTGGGGGGATGAGCAGTTCTTC.

The chain links TRBV7-2 to TRBJ2-7; 8 bases are shared with TRBD2. Germline loops: CDR1 SGHTA, CDR2 FQGNSA. The CDR3 contains 13 residues. Germline trimming cut 8 bases from V and 5 bases from J; bases unmatched to any gene: 8. In nucleotides, the CDR3 is TGTGCCAGCGGGTTGGGACTAGTCAACGAGCAGTACTTC. The encoded protein is CASGLGLVNEQYF.

The CDR3 sequence: CASSINRQPASYNEQFF. The CDR3 DNA sequence: TGTGCCAGTAGTATAAACAGGCAGCCCGCTTCCTACAATGAGCAGTTCTTC. The rearrangement uses TRBV19 and TRBJ2-1; a possible D gene is TRBD1 (5 bases). Per the germline V gene, CDR1 is LNHDA and CDR2 is SQIVND (reference sequence). V lost 2 bases, J lost 1 base, and 15 bases lay in between. This CDR3 has 17 residues.